Each of the 18 T cell receptor beta chains below was sequenced from the same sample in a study of T cells in localized non-small cell lung cancer. Here immunoSEQ multiplex PCR was the method, and the copy in TCRdb shows in-frame clones only, minus some. The data contain around 96,000 clones, approximately 91% of them singletons. This material consisted of PBMCs, taken before any cancer treatment. The receptors originated from a woman between 40 and 69 years old with stage II squamous cell lung carcinoma.

This chain links TRBV7-6 with TRBJ2-3; D perhaps matches TRBD1 (6 bases). This CDR3 is built from 12 residues. Germline CDR1 reads SGHVS; CDR2 reads FNYEAQ. Trimming took off 4 bases at V and 11 bases at J, with 13 bases between the two ends. CDR3 sequence: CASSYEGEKQYF. As DNA, the CDR3 is TGTGCCAGCAGCTACGAGGGGGAAAAGCAGTATTTT.

There are a few counts of this clone. V and J are TRBV9 and TRBJ2-3, with 13 nucleotides matching TRBD2. The J segment lost 3 bases and the V segment lost 4 bases, leaving 5 bases of the junction unmatched. The CDR3 length is 16 residues. Germline CDR1 and CDR2: SGDLS and YYNGEE. This CDR3 is CASSPRGLAGTDTQYF. As DNA, the CDR3 is TGTGCCAGCAGCCCCCGGGGACTAGCGGGGACAGATACGCAGTATTTT.

The CDR3 sequence: CASSLKGGEQYF. CDR3 bases: TGTGCCAGCAGCTTAAAGGGGGGCGAGCAGTACTTC. The chain joins TRBV13 to TRBJ2-7; D is tentatively TRBD1 or TRBD2 (6 bases each). CDR1 PRHDT and CDR2 FYEKMQ come from the germline V gene (reference sequence). There are 12 residues in the CDR3. V was cut by 2 bases and J by 6 bases, with 8 bases left in between.

The chain uses TRBV28 and TRBJ1-1; D may be TRBD1 (5 bases). The ends were cut back, 3 bases at V and 8 bases at J, with 13 bases in the middle. Per germline, CDR1 MDHEN and CDR2 SYDVKM. The CDR3 has 13 amino acids. The CDR3 here is CASSLGVQGEAFF. CDR3 bases: TGTGCCAGCAGTTTGGGGGTGCAGGGCGAAGCTTTCTTT.

V and J are TRBV9 and TRBJ2-3; the match to TRBD2 covers 7 bases. Germline CDR1 is SGDLS and CDR2 is YYNGEE. V lost 4 bases to trimming and J lost 2 bases; unmatched junction nucleotides: 10. The CDR3 has 16 residues. CDR3 sequence (DNA): TGTGCCAGCAGCTCCCGACTAGCCACTTCCACAGATACGCAGTATTTT. This gives the protein CASSSRLATSTDTQYF.

This clone was observed once. The V call is TRBV11-2, the J call TRBJ1-2, with TRBD1 as a possible D gene (5 bases). CDR3 length equals 14 residues. Germline values: CDR1 SGHAT, CDR2 FQNNGV. Trimming pared 3 bases from V and 10 bases from J, leaving 18 bases between. CDR3 sequence: CASSFSSPQGDYTF. The CDR3 DNA reads TGTGCCAGCAGCTTTTCCTCCCCCCAGGGAGACTACACCTTC.

The chain is built from TRBV6-1 and TRBJ2-7; tentative D call: TRBD2 (5 bases). The CDR3 is 12 residues long. Trimming cost V 8 bases and J 7 bases, with 15 bases left between them. Germline V gene sequence: CDR1 MNHNS, CDR2 SASEGT. As DNA, the CDR3 is TGTGCCAGCGACCGCGGCGGGTCAGAGCAGTACTTC. It translates to CASDRGGSEQYF.

This rearrangement joins TRBV10-1 to TRBJ1-1; D ambiguous. V was cut by 0 bases and J by 7 bases, with 12 bases left in between. This CDR3 has 14 residues. Looked up from germline, CDR1 is WNHNN and CDR2 is SYGVQD (reference sequence). The CDR3 DNA is TGCGCCAGCAGTGAGTCGACTCGCGCCTTTGAAGCTTTCTTT. It encodes CASSESTRAFEAFF.

The chain joins TRBV2 to TRBJ2-2; D remains ambiguous. CDR1 is SNHLY and CDR2 is FYNNEI in the germline V gene. Trimming shortened V by 1 base and J by 1 base, and 7 bases separated the two germline ends. This CDR3 is 15 amino acids long. The CDR3 here is CASSEVGRNTGELFF. The CDR3 coding sequence is TGTGCCAGCAGTGAAGTGGGAAGGAACACCGGGGAGCTGTTTTTT.

This clone was detected once. J is TRBJ1-1 and V is TRBV2, with a weak D call TRBD1 (5 bases). Between the trimmed V and J ends, which lost 5 bases and 5 bases, there was a span of 18 bases. This CDR3 comprises 15 residues. The germline CDR1 and CDR2 sequences are SNHLY and FYNNEI. CDR3: CASSTGTGGWTEAFF. DNA for the CDR3: TGTGCCAGCAGTACCGGGACTGGGGGATGGACTGAAGCTTTCTTT.

The chain carries TRBV27 and TRBJ1-5; no clear D. Between the trimmed V and J ends, which lost 3 bases and 0 bases, there was a span of 6 bases. The CDR3 spans 14 residues. The germline CDR1 and CDR2 sequences are MNHEY and SMNVEV (reference sequence). CDR3 sequence (DNA): TGTGCCAGCAGTTTTGGAAGTAGCAATCAGCCCCAGCATTTT. Translated, it gives CASSFGSSNQPQHF.

This clone showed up just once. The V and J genes are TRBV6-1 and TRBJ2-7; D gene unclear. The V gene lost 9 bases and the J gene lost 4 bases, with 16 bases spanning the gap. The CDR3 loop spans 13 amino acids. In germline, CDR1 is MNHNS, CDR2 SASEGT. This CDR3 is CASRLGKEYEQYF. For the CDR3, the DNA is TGTGCCAGTAGACTCGGAAAGGAATACGAGCAGTACTTC.

This sequence joins TRBV15 and TRBJ1-1; tentatively, D is TRBD1 (6 bases). This CDR3 is built from 16 residues. The ends were cut back, 0 bases at V and 5 bases at J, with 16 bases in the middle. CDR1 and CDR2 (germline): LNHNV, YYDKDF (reference sequence). The CDR3, as DNA: TGTGCCACCAGCAGAGATCACCAGGGGAGAGAAACTGAAGCTTTCTTT. Protein product: CATSRDHQGRETEAFF. Complete variable domain (other parts from reference TRBV15 and TRBJ1-1): DAMVIQNPRYQVTQFGKPVTLSCSQTLNHNVMYWYQQKSSQAPKLLFHYYDKDFNNEADTPDNFQSRRPNTSFCFLDIRSPGLGDTAMYLCATSRDHQGRETEAFFGQGTRLTVV.

This chain connects TRBV30 to TRBJ1-6, with D uncertain. In germline, CDR1 is GTSNPN, CDR2 SVGIG (reference sequence). Trimming removed 1 base from V and 7 bases from J, with 8 bases in between. This CDR3 contains 13 residues. CDR3 protein: CAWSEQLNSPLHF. CDR3 in DNA: TGTGCCTGGAGTGAACAGTTGAATTCACCCCTCCACTTT.

The genes are TRBV6-5 and TRBJ1-5; D is uncertain. Germline-derived CDR1 and CDR2 are MNHEY and SVGAGI. V was pared by 0 bases and J by 4 bases, with 7 bases between. CDR3 length equals 14 residues. The CDR3 reads CASSYSRDNQPQHF. The CDR3 nucleotides read TGTGCCAGCAGTTACTCGCGGGATAATCAGCCCCAGCATTTT.

The chain recombines TRBV5-1 with TRBJ2-3; TRBD1 matches 9 bases. Germline CDR1 is SGHRS and CDR2 is YFSETQ. The J segment lost 0 bases and the V segment lost 1 base, leaving 3 bases of the junction unmatched. The CDR3 extends over 16 amino acids. The CDR3 sequence is CASSLPGTGSTDTQYF. Here the CDR3 DNA reads TGCGCCAGCAGCTTGCCCGGGACAGGGAGCACAGATACGCAGTATTTT.

The count of this clone is one. CDR3 coding DNA: TGTGCCAGCACCCGGGGGACGTGGAGGGACAGGGGGCGATCGGGCAATCAGCCCCAGCATTTT. Translation: CASTRGTWRDRGRSGNQPQHF. The chain links TRBV27 to TRBJ1-5; TRBD1 aligns across 12 bases. CDR3 length equals 21 residues. J was trimmed by 2 bases and V by 7 bases; bases with no gene match: 21. The germline CDR1 and CDR2 sequences are MNHEY and SMNVEV (reference sequence).

The CDR3: CASSGGQLSQAFF. For the CDR3, the DNA is TGTGCCAGCAGTGGGGGACAGTTGAGTCAAGCTTTCTTT. This chain connects TRBV6-1 to TRBJ1-1, with 7 bases fitting TRBD1. The CDR3 extends over 13 amino acids. Germline V gene data show CDR1 as MNHNS and CDR2 as SASEGT. Unmatched junction bases numbered 8, after V lost 4 bases and J lost 9 bases.